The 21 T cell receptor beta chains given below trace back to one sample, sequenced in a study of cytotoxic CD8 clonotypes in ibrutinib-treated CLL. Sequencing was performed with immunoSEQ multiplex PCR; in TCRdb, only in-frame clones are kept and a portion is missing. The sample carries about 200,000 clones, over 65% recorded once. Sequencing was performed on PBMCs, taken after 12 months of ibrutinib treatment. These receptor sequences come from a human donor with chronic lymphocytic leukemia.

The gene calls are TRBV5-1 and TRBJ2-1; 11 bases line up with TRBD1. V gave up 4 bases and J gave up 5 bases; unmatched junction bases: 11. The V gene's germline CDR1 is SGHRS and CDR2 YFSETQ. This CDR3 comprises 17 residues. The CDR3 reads CASSPPGTGGGNNEQFF. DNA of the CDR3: TGCGCCAGCAGCCCCCCCGGGACAGGGGGTGGTAACAATGAGCAGTTCTTC.

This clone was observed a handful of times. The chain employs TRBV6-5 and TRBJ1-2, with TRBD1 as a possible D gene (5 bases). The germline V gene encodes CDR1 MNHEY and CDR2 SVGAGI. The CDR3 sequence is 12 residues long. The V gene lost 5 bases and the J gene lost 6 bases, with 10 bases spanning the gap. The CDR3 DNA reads TGTGCCAGCAGTGCCAGGGTTGATGGCTACACCTTC. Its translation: CASSARVDGYTF.

CDR3 nucleotide sequence: TGTGCCAGCAGGACAACTAGCGTCTCCTACAATGAGCAGTTCTTC. Amino acid sequence: CASRTTSVSYNEQFF. This chain connects TRBV6-6 to TRBJ2-1, with 7 positions matching TRBD2. Germline CDR1 reads MNHNY; CDR2 reads SVGAGI (reference sequence). V shed 6 bases and J 0 bases; nucleotides not matched to a gene: 5. The CDR3 totals 15 residues.

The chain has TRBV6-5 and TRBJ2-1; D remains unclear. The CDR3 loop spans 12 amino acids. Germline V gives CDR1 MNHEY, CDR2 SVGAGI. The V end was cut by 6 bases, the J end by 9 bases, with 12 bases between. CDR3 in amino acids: CASSRLWGEQFF. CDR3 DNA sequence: TGTGCCAGCAGCCGACTGTGGGGTGAGCAGTTCTTC.

This CDR3 is CASSPGQGNGYTF. In DNA, the CDR3 is TGTGCCAGCTCACCCGGACAGGGTAATGGCTACACCTTC. V usage is TRBV18 and J usage is TRBJ1-2; 8 positions agree with TRBD1. With 3 bases clipped from V and 6 bases from J, the junction kept 3 bases outside the gene matches. The length of the CDR3 is 13 residues. Germline V gene sequence: CDR1 KGHSH, CDR2 LQKENI.

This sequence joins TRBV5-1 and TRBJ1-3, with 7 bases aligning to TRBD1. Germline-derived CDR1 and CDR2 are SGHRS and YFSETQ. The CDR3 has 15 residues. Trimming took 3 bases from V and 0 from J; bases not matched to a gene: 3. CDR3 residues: CASSSRGGSGNTIYF. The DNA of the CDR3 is TGCGCCAGCAGCTCCAGGGGGGGCTCTGGAAACACCATATATTTT.

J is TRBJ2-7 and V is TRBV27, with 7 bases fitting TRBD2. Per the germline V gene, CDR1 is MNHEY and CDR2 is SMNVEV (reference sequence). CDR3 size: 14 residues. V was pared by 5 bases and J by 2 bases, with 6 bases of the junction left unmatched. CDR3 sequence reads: CASSPRDYTYEQYF. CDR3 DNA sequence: TGTGCCAGCAGTCCCCGGGACTACACCTACGAGCAGTACTTC.

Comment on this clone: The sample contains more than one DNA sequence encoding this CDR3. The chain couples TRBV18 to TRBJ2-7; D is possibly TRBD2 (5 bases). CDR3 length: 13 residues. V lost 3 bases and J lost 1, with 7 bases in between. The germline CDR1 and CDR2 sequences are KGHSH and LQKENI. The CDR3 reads CASSPGVSYEQYF. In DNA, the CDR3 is TGTGCCAGCTCACCGGGAGTTTCCTACGAGCAGTACTTC.

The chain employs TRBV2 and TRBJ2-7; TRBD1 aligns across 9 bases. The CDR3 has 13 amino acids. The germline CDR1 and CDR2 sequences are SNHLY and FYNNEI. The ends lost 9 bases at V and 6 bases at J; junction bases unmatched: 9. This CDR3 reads CARSGQGRGEQYF. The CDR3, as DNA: TGTGCCAGATCGGGACAGGGTCGCGGCGAGCAGTACTTC.

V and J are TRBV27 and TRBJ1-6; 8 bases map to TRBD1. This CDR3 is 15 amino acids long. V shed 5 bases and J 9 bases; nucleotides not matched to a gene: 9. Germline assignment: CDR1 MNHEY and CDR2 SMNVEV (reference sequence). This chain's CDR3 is CASSRRDRRFSPLHF. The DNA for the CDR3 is TGTGCCAGCAGTCGCCGGGACAGGAGATTTTCACCCCTCCACTTT.

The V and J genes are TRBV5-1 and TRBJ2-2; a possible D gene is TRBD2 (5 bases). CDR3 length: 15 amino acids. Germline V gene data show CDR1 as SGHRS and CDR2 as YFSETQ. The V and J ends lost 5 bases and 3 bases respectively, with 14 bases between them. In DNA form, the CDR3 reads TGCGCCAGCAGATTAGGTAGCGTTGACACCGGGGAGCTGTTTTTT. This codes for CASRLGSVDTGELFF.

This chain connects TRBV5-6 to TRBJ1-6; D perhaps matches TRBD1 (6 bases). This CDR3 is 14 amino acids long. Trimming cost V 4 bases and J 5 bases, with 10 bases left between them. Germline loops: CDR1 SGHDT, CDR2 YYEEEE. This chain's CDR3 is CASSTTGNNSPLHF. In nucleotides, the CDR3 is TGTGCCAGCAGCACGACAGGAAATAATTCACCCCTCCACTTT.

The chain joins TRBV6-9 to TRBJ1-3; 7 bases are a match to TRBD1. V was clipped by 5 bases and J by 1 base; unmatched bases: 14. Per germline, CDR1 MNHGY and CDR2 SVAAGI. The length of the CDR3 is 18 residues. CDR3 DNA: TGTGCCAGCAGTCCCCGCCAGTTGGAGGGGGCGTCTGGAAACACCATATATTTT. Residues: CASSPRQLEGASGNTIYF.

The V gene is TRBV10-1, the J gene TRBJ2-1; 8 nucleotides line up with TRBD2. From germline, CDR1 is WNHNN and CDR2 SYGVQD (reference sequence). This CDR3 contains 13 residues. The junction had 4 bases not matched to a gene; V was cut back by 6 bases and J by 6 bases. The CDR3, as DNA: TGCGCCAGCAGCCCCGGGACTAGCAATGAGCAGTTCTTC. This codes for CASSPGTSNEQFF.

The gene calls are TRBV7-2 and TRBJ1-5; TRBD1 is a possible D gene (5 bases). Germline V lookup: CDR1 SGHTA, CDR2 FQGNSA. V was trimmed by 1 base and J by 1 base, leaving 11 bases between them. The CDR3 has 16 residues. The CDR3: CASSLGAGESNQPQHF. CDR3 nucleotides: TGTGCCAGCAGCTTAGGGGCGGGGGAGAGCAATCAGCCCCAGCATTTT.

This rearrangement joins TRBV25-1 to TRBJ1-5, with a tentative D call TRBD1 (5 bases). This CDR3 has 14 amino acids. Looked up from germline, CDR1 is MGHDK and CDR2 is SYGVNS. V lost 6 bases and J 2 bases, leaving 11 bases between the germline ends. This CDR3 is CASSKGSGNQPQHF. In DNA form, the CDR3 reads TGTGCCAGCAGCAAGGGGTCGGGCAATCAGCCCCAGCATTTT.

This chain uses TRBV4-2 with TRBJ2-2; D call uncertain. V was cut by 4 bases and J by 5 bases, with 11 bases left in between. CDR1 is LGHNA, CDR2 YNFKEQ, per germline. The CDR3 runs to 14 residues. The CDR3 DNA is TGTGCCAGCAGCCGATCAAGAGAAACCGGGGAGCTGTTTTTT. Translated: CASSRSRETGELFF.

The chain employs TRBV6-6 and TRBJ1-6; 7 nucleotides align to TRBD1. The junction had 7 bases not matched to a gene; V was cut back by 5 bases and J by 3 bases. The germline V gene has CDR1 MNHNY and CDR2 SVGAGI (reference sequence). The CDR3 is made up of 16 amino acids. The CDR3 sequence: CASSLGTAVYNSPLHF. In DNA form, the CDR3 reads TGTGCCAGCAGTCTTGGGACAGCCGTCTATAATTCACCCCTCCACTTT.

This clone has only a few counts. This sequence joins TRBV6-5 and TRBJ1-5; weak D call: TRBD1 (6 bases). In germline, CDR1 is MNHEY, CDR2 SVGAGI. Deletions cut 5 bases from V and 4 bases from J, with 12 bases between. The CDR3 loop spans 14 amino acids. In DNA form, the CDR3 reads TGTGCCAGCAGTCTCCGGGACACTAATCAGCCCCAGCATTTT. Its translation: CASSLRDTNQPQHF.

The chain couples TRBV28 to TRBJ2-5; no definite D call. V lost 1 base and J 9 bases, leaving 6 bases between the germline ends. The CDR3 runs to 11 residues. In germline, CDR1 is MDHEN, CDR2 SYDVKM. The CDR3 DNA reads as TGTGCCAGCAGTTTATATGGGGCCCAGTACTTC. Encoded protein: CASSLYGAQYF.

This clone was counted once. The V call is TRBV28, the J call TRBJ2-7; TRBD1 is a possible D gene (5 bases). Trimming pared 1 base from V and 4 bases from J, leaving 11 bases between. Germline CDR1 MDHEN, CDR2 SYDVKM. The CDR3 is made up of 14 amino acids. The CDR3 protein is CASSLSQGQYEQYF. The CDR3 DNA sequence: TGTGCCAGCAGTTTATCCCAGGGCCAATACGAGCAGTACTTC.